The source of this T cell receptor (beta chain) is a study of PD-1 blockade in classical Hodgkin lymphoma. Germline V gene sequence: CDR1 SGHVS, CDR2 FQNEAQ. Trimming removed 5 bases from V and 0 bases from J, with 18 bases in between. The CDR3 contains 17 residues. Concerning this clone itself: Antigen: not known.

General study results and limits: A reduction in baseline TCR diversity was reportedly seen in newly diagnosed patients relative to healthy donors.

Patients all relapsed after autologous stem cell transplantation, and there was variation in brentuximab vedotin exposure. Assay: immunoSEQ multiplex PCR; the TCRdb copy retains only in-frame clones and omits some. This table has roughly 92,000 clones, 92% appearing once. The receptor was isolated from a human donor with classical Hodgkin lymphoma. The material was peripheral blood mononuclear cells (PBMCs), obtained at baseline. The rearrangement uses TRBV7-8 and TRBJ2-3; D is perhaps TRBD1 (5 bases). The CDR3 loop is CASSSLTRDRSTDTQYF. In DNA, the CDR3 is TGTGCCAGCAGCAGCTTAACCCGCGACAGAAGCACAGATACGCAGTATTTT.